This T cell receptor (beta chain) was recorded in a study of cytomegalovirus exposure and HLA in healthy donors. The study ran its PCR with 60 Vbeta and 13 Jbeta primers. Libraries were prepared by immunoSEQ multiplex PCR; TCRdb keeps only in-frame clonotypes and omits some of them. The repertoire has about 230,000 clones, around nine tenths of them found once; the top ten carry over 0.95%. The junction had 6 bases not matched to a gene; V was cut back by 4 bases and J by 6 bases. The CDR3 runs to 15 residues. The germline CDR1 and CDR2 sequences are MNHNS and SASEGT. The clonotype originates from a woman aged 18-29 years in good health and CMV-seronegative. Input material: PBMCs. The chain links TRBV6-1 to TRBJ2-1; 10 nucleotides align to TRBD1. Here the CDR3 reads CASSAGTGDSNEQFF. The CDR3 nucleotides read TGTGCCAGCAGTGCCGGGACAGGGGATAGCAATGAGCAGTTCTTC.